The 24 T cell receptor beta chains below come from one sample, sequenced in a study of shared clonotypes between healthy human individuals. Naive CD8 cells comprised CD45RO-negative, CCR7-positively selected cells, excluding terminally differentiated effector memory CD45RA+ cells. Sequencing was performed with immunoSEQ multiplex PCR; in TCRdb, only in-frame clones are kept and a portion is missing. This sample has about 2,200,000 clones; roughly 91% occur once, and the top ten carry about 1.8%. Input material: naive CD8+ T cells from PBMCs. These receptors originate from a young man in good health. Some clones in this sample may be carry-over from other donors' samples.

The chain combines TRBV28 with TRBJ2-1; tentative D call: TRBD2 (5 bases). Between the trimmed V and J ends, which lost 7 bases and 2 bases, there was a span of 21 bases. The CDR3 has 17 residues. The V gene's germline CDR1 is MDHEN and CDR2 SYDVKM. This CDR3 is CASKSPRRGGPYNEQFF. Written as DNA, the CDR3 is TGTGCCAGCAAATCCCCACGTCGGGGTGGACCCTACAATGAGCAGTTCTTC.

The chain has TRBV7-6 and TRBJ2-1, with a tentative D call TRBD2 (6 bases). Germline values: CDR1 SGHVS, CDR2 FNYEAQ. This CDR3 region has 17 residues. Between the trimmed V and J ends, which lost 5 bases and 2 bases, there was a span of 19 bases. The CDR3 sequence is CASSHSSGPGAYNEQFF. CDR3 DNA: TGTGCCAGCAGCCACAGTAGCGGCCCGGGGGCCTACAATGAGCAGTTCTTC. The whole variable domain, remainder taken from reference TRBV7-6 and TRBJ2-1, is GAGVSQSPRYKVTKRGQDVALRCDPISGHVSLYWYRQALGQGPEFLTYFNYEAQQDKSGLPNDRFSAERPEGSISTLTIQRTEQRDSAMYRCASSHSSGPGAYNEQFFGPGTRLTVL.

This chain joins TRBV5-1 and TRBJ1-1, with no clear D. The V end was cut by 1 base, the J end by 0 bases, with 10 bases between. Per germline, CDR1 SGHRS and CDR2 YFSETQ. The CDR3 extends over 15 amino acids. In DNA, the CDR3 is TGCGCCAGCAGCTTGAGACGAGGGTTGAACACTGAAGCTTTCTTT. The encoded protein is CASSLRRGLNTEAFF.

The rearrangement joins TRBV7-2 to TRBJ1-1; a possible D gene is TRBD1 (5 bases). Trimming took 5 bases from V and 0 from J, leaving 25 bases between them. The CDR3 has 19 amino acids. Germline CDR1 reads SGHTA; CDR2 reads FQGNSA. CDR3 DNA: TGTGCCAGCAGCCTAAGTGGGGCAGAAGAAGCGACAATGAACACTGAAGCTTTCTTT. Encoded protein: CASSLSGAEEATMNTEAFF.

This clone was counted a single time. The chain uses TRBV9 and TRBJ2-5; D not certain. The V and J ends lost 3 bases and 4 bases respectively, with 19 bases between them. This CDR3 has 16 residues. Germline CDR1 SGDLS, CDR2 YYNGEE. CDR3 loop: CASSGIATGALETQYF. In DNA, the CDR3 is TGTGCCAGCAGCGGGATTGCCACTGGCGCCCTAGAGACCCAGTACTTC.

V is TRBV28 and J is TRBJ2-7; 7 bases map to TRBD2. The CDR3 loop spans 14 amino acids. With V trimmed by 2 bases and J by 3 bases, 4 bases remained unmatched. Germline V gene lookup returns CDR1 MDHEN and CDR2 SYDVKM. The CDR3: CASSLAGVFYEQYF. CDR3 nucleotides: TGTGCCAGCAGTTTAGCGGGAGTGTTCTACGAGCAGTACTTC.

This chain connects TRBV4-1 to TRBJ2-1; 14 bases are a match to TRBD2. Germline CDR1 is MGHRA and CDR2 is YSYEKL. Trimming at V came to 0 bases and at J to 10 bases, leaving 5 bases not matched to a gene. This CDR3 is built from 16 residues. The DNA for the CDR3 is TGCGCCAGCAGCCAAGATGGGACTAGCGGGAGCAAGGAGCAGTTCTTC. This gives the protein CASSQDGTSGSKEQFF.

This clone was detected a few times. The gene calls are TRBV7-9 and TRBJ2-2; D gene ambiguous. Germline CDR1 and CDR2: SEHNR and FQNEAQ (reference sequence). Deletions cut 8 bases from V and 0 bases from J, with 1 base between. This CDR3 spans 11 amino acids. CDR3 nucleotides: TGTGCCAGCCCGAACACCGGGGAGCTGTTTTTT. Its protein product is CASPNTGELFF.

The CDR3 coding sequence is TGTGCCAGCAGTTTATTCCAGGGGCATTGGTCCACTGAAGCTTTCTTT. It yields the protein CASSLFQGHWSTEAFF. The chain is built from TRBV28 and TRBJ1-1; TRBD1 might be the D (6 bases). The germline V and J ends were trimmed by 1 base and 4 bases, with 16 bases remaining between them. Germline V lookup: CDR1 MDHEN, CDR2 SYDVKM. The CDR3 runs to 16 residues.

The genes are TRBV28 and TRBJ2-7; maybe TRBD1 (6 bases). The CDR3 totals 16 residues. CDR1 MDHEN and CDR2 SYDVKM come from the germline V gene. Trimming left V 5 bases short and J 2 bases short, with 19 bases between. The CDR3: CASSPTGTTKAYEQYF. The CDR3 DNA is TGTGCCAGCAGTCCTACAGGGACGACAAAGGCCTACGAGCAGTACTTC.

This sequence joins TRBV15 and TRBJ2-7; tentatively, D is TRBD1 (6 bases). Germline V lookup: CDR1 LNHNV, CDR2 YYDKDF (reference sequence). The CDR3 is 15 residues long. The V end was cut by 2 bases, the J end by 6 bases, with 17 bases between. CDR3 DNA sequence: TGTGCCACCAGCAGATACAGGGACGGTCTCTCCGAGCAGTACTTC. This codes for CATSRYRDGLSEQYF.

V gene TRBV27 combines with J gene TRBJ2-1; TRBD1 might be the D (6 bases). V was cut by 2 bases and J by 8 bases, with 19 bases left in between. The CDR3 covers 16 residues. CDR1 and CDR2 from the germline V gene are MNHEY and SMNVEV (reference sequence). The CDR3 loop reads CASSLPLRGGPYEQFF. DNA for the CDR3: TGTGCCAGCAGTTTACCCCTCAGGGGTGGTCCCTATGAGCAGTTCTTC.

The chain carries TRBV28 and TRBJ2-5; unclear D gene. Germline CDR1 MDHEN, CDR2 SYDVKM. The CDR3 extends over 14 amino acids. V lost 4 bases and J lost 5, with 14 bases in between. The CDR3 region is CASSSRPYQETQYF. The DNA for the CDR3 is TGTGCCAGCAGTTCCCGACCATATCAGGAGACCCAGTACTTC.

In regard to this clone: Other DNA variants within this sample encode the same CDR3. J is TRBJ1-4 and V is TRBV27, with a weak D call TRBD1 (5 bases). Germline V gene sequence: CDR1 MNHEY, CDR2 SMNVEV (reference sequence). The CDR3 loop spans 13 amino acids. The V and J ends lost 3 bases and 7 bases respectively, with 9 bases between them. The CDR3 DNA is TGTGCCAGCAGTTTCCAGGGTACTGAAAAACTGTTTTTT. This sequence encodes CASSFQGTEKLFF.

This clone was counted a few times. V gene TRBV2 combines with J gene TRBJ2-1, with 10 bases lining up with TRBD2. The CDR3 loop spans 16 amino acids. The germline V gene has CDR1 SNHLY and CDR2 FYNNEI. Trimming cost V 2 bases and J 6 bases; bases outside gene matches: 7. DNA of the CDR3: TGTGCCAGCAGTGAATCCCCTAGCGGGAGTCGCAATGAGCAGTTCTTC. Translation: CASSESPSGSRNEQFF.

This clone was recorded once. V gene TRBV4-2 combines with J gene TRBJ2-3; the D is unclear. The CDR3 is made up of 13 amino acids. The germline V gene encodes CDR1 LGHNA and CDR2 YNFKEQ. Trimming removed 3 bases at V and 0 bases at J, with 4 bases between. Here the CDR3 reads CASSQKSTDTQYF. The CDR3 region has the DNA TGTGCCAGCAGCCAGAAAAGCACAGATACGCAGTATTTT.

The chain is built from TRBV2 and TRBJ2-3, with D possibly being TRBD1 or TRBD2 (6 bases each). Trimming took 6 bases from V and 4 from J, leaving 14 bases between them. There are 14 residues in the CDR3. Germline V gene lookup returns CDR1 SNHLY and CDR2 FYNNEI. CDR3: CASRPRGRADTQYF. CDR3 nucleotides: TGTGCCAGCAGGCCCCGGGGGCGGGCAGATACGCAGTATTTT.

The V and J genes are TRBV7-9 and TRBJ2-1; 16 positions agree with TRBD2. The CDR3 length is 19 residues. J was trimmed by 5 bases and V by 4 bases; bases with no gene match: 11. Per the germline V gene, CDR1 is SEHNR and CDR2 is FQNEAQ (reference sequence). The CDR3 sequence: CASSSKPGTSGRADNEQFF. The CDR3 DNA is TGTGCCAGCAGCTCGAAGCCCGGGACTAGCGGGAGGGCCGACAATGAGCAGTTCTTC.

This chain joins TRBV19 and TRBJ1-3; D unresolved. The CDR3 has 15 amino acids. In germline, CDR1 is LNHDA, CDR2 SQIVND (reference sequence). Between the trimmed V and J ends, which lost 3 bases and 1 base, there was a span of 10 bases. This CDR3 reads CASSIASGSGNTIYF. CDR3 DNA: TGTGCCAGTAGTATTGCAAGTGGATCTGGAAACACCATATATTTT.

The rearrangement joins TRBV2 to TRBJ1-1, with 9 bases lining up with TRBD1. CDR3 length: 15 residues. Trimming at V came to 3 bases and at J to 0 bases, leaving 2 bases not matched to a gene. From germline, CDR1 is SNHLY and CDR2 FYNNEI. In DNA, the CDR3 is TGTGCCAGCAGTGAGGGGGACAGGGTGAACACTGAAGCTTTCTTT. Residues: CASSEGDRVNTEAFF.

The J gene is TRBJ2-3, the V gene TRBV7-8; 7 positions match TRBD2. V was clipped by 5 bases and J by 6 bases; unmatched bases: 11. CDR1 SGHVS and CDR2 FQNEAQ come from the germline V gene. The CDR3 runs to 15 residues. The CDR3 bases are TGTGCCAGCAGCCCGCGAGCGGGAATTGGGGATACGCAGTATTTT. Its protein product is CASSPRAGIGDTQYF.

This clone has more than one count but fewer than ten. The V and J genes are TRBV18 and TRBJ1-1, with unresolved D. CDR1 and CDR2 from the germline V gene are KGHSH and LQKENI. Trimming took 3 bases from V and 1 from J, leaving 9 bases between them. There are 14 residues in the CDR3. The CDR3 nucleotides are TGTGCCAGCTCACCCGGGTATAGGAACACTGAAGCTTTCTTT. Its translation: CASSPGYRNTEAFF.

This clone was seen just once. The J gene is TRBJ2-1, the V gene TRBV27; 7 nucleotides agree with TRBD2. There are 14 residues in the CDR3. Germline trimming cut 4 bases from V and 7 bases from J; bases unmatched to any gene: 7. CDR1 and CDR2 from the germline V gene are MNHEY and SMNVEV (reference sequence). Written as DNA, the CDR3 is TGTGCCAGCAGTTCACCGGGAGGAATAAATGAGCAGTTCTTC. Translation: CASSSPGGINEQFF.

J is TRBJ2-7 and V is TRBV11-2; TRBD1 aligns across 9 bases. Germline CDR1 reads SGHAT; CDR2 reads FQNNGV. The CDR3 runs to 16 residues. The J segment lost 9 bases and the V segment lost 3 bases, leaving 15 bases of the junction unmatched. CDR3 amino acids: CASSFRTGGGFGLQYF. The CDR3, as DNA: TGTGCCAGCAGCTTCAGAACAGGGGGCGGGTTTGGGTTGCAGTACTTC.